The rows below give T cell receptor beta chains drawn from one sample of a study of long-term antiretroviral therapy in people with HIV. Assay used: immunoSEQ multiplex PCR; TCRdb lists only in-frame clones, some missing. The sample comprises 15,000 to 20,000 clones, approximately 80% of which are singletons, and roughly 4.5% rests with the top ten. Sequencing was performed on unsorted PBMCs, taken 0.1 years before starting antiretroviral therapy. The receptors derive from a man between 18 and 29 years old with HIV. The CDR3 runs from the conserved cysteine through the conserved F or W. D genes are given only for firm matches. The size of a clone is reported for some rows only, either as once, few or many, or as a class for expanded clones.

>-|TRBV28|-|TRBJ1-6
CASSLEGPGRRPLHF
TGTGCCAGCAGTTTAGAGGGACCGGGGCGAAGGCCCCTCCACTTT
>-|TRBV6-1|-|TRBJ1-1
CASSRTGNTEAFF
TGTGCCAGCAGTAGGACGGGAAACACTGAAGCTTTCTTT
>-|TRBV5-1|TRBD2|TRBJ2-3
CASSLYGVAGGRDTQYF
TGCGCCAGCAGCTTGTACGGTGTGGCGGGGGGGCGCGATACGCAGTATTTT
>-|TRBV7-2|TRBD1|TRBJ2-5
CASSSYTGEETQYF
TGTGCCAGCAGCTCGTACACAGGGGAAGAGACCCAGTACTTC
>few|TRBV28|TRBD1|TRBJ1-1
CASSPLFLDRVNTEAFF
TGTGCCAGCAGTCCCCTCTTCCTAGACAGGGTGAACACTGAAGCTTTCTTT
>-|TRBV13|-|TRBJ2-1
CASTSIRNEQFF
TGTGCCAGCACATCAATTAGAAATGAGCAGTTCTTC
>medium-sized|TRBV2|TRBD2|TRBJ2-7
CASSERASGSIYEQYF
TGTGCCAGCAGTGAAAGGGCTAGCGGGAGTATCTACGAGCAGTACTTC
>-|TRBV10-1|-|TRBJ1-1
CASSESEGATVYEAFF
TGCGCCAGCAGTGAGAGTGAAGGAGCTACGGTATATGAAGCTTTCTTT
>-|TRBV5-6|-|TRBJ1-5
CASSLGGTGSNQPQHF
TGTGCCAGCAGCTTGGGGGGGACGGGGAGCAATCAGCCCCAGCATTTT
>-|TRBV28|-|TRBJ1-4
CASSPPGLTNEKLFF
TGTGCCAGCAGTCCCCCCGGGTTGACGAATGAAAAACTGTTTTTT
>-|TRBV6-1|TRBD1|TRBJ2-3
CASRTQTGGADTQYF
TGTGCCAGCAGGACACAGACAGGGGGCGCAGATACGCAGTATTTT
>-|TRBV5-4|TRBD2|TRBJ2-2
CASSNSGGDTGELFF
TGTGCCAGCAGCAACAGCGGGGGAGACACCGGGGAGCTGTTTTTT
>-|TRBV18|-|TRBJ1-5
CASSPAGGDGAQHF
TGTGCCAGCTCACCAGCCGGGGGGGACGGGGCCCAGCATTTT
>-|TRBV7-6|-|TRBJ2-5
CASSLSLGETQYF
TGTGCCAGCAGCTTAAGTCTCGGAGAGACCCAGTACTTC
>-|TRBV4-2|-|TRBJ2-7
CASSLQGEGDEQYF
TGTGCCAGCAGCCTCCAGGGCGAGGGAGACGAGCAGTACTTC
>-|TRBV11-1|-|TRBJ1-1
CASSSRRVGQPRVNTEAFF
TGTGCCAGCAGCTCCCGGCGGGTAGGACAGCCCAGGGTGAACACTGAAGCTTTCTTT
>once|TRBV6-1|-|TRBJ1-1
CASSDGQAEAFF
TGTGCCAGCAGTGATGGGCAAGCTGAAGCTTTCTTT
>-|TRBV7-9|TRBD2|TRBJ2-7
CASSFLAGGSYEQYF
TGTGCCAGCAGCTTCTTAGCGGGAGGCTCCTACGAGCAGTACTTC
>-|TRBV6-1|-|TRBJ1-5
CASSEAEGSNQPQHF
TGTGCCAGCAGTGAAGCAGAGGGTAGCAATCAGCCCCAGCATTTT
>-|TRBV2|TRBD1|TRBJ2-7
CASRSSRRDRRLRDLYEQYF
TGTGCCAGCAGATCCTCCCGGCGGGACAGGCGCTTACGGGACCTCTACGAGCAGTACTTC
>-|TRBV6-4|TRBD1|TRBJ1-2
CASSDNRGQDYGYTF
TGTGCCAGCAGTGACAACAGGGGGCAGGACTATGGCTACACCTTC
>medium-sized|TRBV28|-|TRBJ2-5
CASSLTGETQYF
TGTGCCAGCAGTTTAACTGGGGAGACCCAGTACTTC
>few|TRBV7-9|-|TRBJ1-1
CASSILQATEAFF
TGTGCCAGCAGCATTTTACAGGCCACTGAAGCTTTCTTT
>-|TRBV15|-|TRBJ2-3
CATSRDAPRDTQYF
TGTGCCACCAGCAGAGATGCCCCCCGGGATACGCAGTATTTT
>few|TRBV4-1|-|TRBJ1-2
CASSQDLSGYGYTF
TGCGCCAGCAGCCAAGATCTCTCCGGCTATGGCTACACCTTC
>-|TRBV5-1|-|TRBJ1-2
CASSFNTGYGYTF
TGCGCCAGCAGCTTCAATACAGGGTATGGCTACACCTTC
>-|TRBV19|-|TRBJ2-1
CASSIETDEQFF
TGTGCCAGTAGTATAGAAACCGATGAGCAGTTCTTC
>-|TRBV28|TRBD2|TRBJ2-1
CASGERLALSYNEQFF
TGTGCCAGCGGAGAAAGACTAGCGCTCTCCTACAATGAGCAGTTCTTC
>once|TRBV19|TRBD2|TRBJ2-2
CASTGAGGNTGELFF
TGTGCCAGTACTGGGGCGGGAGGGAACACCGGGGAGCTGTTTTTT
>-|TRBV7-3|-|TRBJ2-5
CASSSPGREDQETQYF
TGTGCCAGCAGCTCACCGGGACGGGAAGATCAAGAGACCCAGTACTTC
>-|TRBV29-1|-|TRBJ1-2
CSVELYNGYTF
TGCAGCGTTGAGCTCTACAATGGCTACACCTTC
>once|TRBV2|-|TRBJ2-1
CAGRDGGNEQFF
TGTGCCGGCCGAGACGGGGGAAATGAGCAGTTCTTC
>-|TRBV18|-|TRBJ2-5
CASSIPTLQETQYF
TGTGCCAGCTCAATCCCCACTTTACAAGAGACCCAGTACTTC
>-|TRBV28|-|TRBJ2-1
CASSIWKGEQFF
TGTGCCAGCAGTATCTGGAAGGGGGAGCAGTTCTTC
>-|TRBV27|TRBD2|TRBJ2-5
CASSFRQLAGGQETQYF
TGTGCCAGCAGTTTTCGCCAGCTAGCGGGGGGGCAAGAGACCCAGTACTTC
>-|TRBV27|TRBD1|TRBJ2-7
CASSLLADRGYEQYF
TGTGCCAGCAGTTTACTAGCGGACAGGGGCTACGAGCAGTACTTC